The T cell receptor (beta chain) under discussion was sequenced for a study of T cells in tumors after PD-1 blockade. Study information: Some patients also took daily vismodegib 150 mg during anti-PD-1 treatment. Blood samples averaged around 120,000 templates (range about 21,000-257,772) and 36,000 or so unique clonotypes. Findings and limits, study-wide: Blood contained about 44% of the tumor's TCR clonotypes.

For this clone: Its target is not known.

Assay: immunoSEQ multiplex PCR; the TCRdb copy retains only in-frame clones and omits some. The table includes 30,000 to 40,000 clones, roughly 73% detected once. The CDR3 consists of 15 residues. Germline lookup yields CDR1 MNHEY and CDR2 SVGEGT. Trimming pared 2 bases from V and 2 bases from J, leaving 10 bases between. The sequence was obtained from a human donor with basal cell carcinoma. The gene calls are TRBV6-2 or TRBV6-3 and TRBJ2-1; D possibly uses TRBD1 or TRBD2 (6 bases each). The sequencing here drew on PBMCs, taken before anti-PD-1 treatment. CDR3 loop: CASSYGGPPYNEQFF. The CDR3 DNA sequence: TGTGCCAGCAGTTACGGGGGGCCCCCCTACAATGAGCAGTTCTTC.